This T cell receptor beta chain appears in the sequencing data of a study of metastatic and nonmetastatic thyroid tumors. Overall study: Comparative analysis of repertoires was undertaken across blood and tumor or nodule tissue obtained from malignant and benign thyroid patients.

This clone was seen repeatedly, ten times or more. Its antigen is still unknown. All patients reached thyroid surgery having received no treatment beforehand. In the source study's methods: CDR3 differences across clinicopathological groups were used to build a distant-metastasis classifier for papillary thyroid cancer. Using MiXCR, TCRdb re-called clones from the PCR reads. The V and J calls, along with clone size, are taken from TCRdb and not from the paper's own processing. Seen here are 50,000 to 60,000 clones, around a sixth observed once, and the top ten hold around 3%. General study points: Reportedly, malignant thyroid tumors had significantly higher TCR beta diversity than benign nodules, in blood and tumor.

There are 17 residues in the CDR3. Trimming removed 6 bases at V and 1 base at J, with 16 bases between. Germline-derived CDR1 and CDR2 are MNHNS and SASEGT. Sample: blood. The chain carries TRBV6-1 and TRBJ2-6; tentatively, D is TRBD2 (5 bases). This TCR came from a female donor with papillary thyroid cancer or a benign thyroid nodule (not recorded which). Some clones in this sample may be carry-over from other donors' samples. CDR3 protein: CASSTREQTSGANVLTF. In DNA form, the CDR3 reads TGTGCCAGCAGCACCCGGGAACAGACTTCTGGGGCCAACGTCCTGACTTTC.